This entry lists 28 T cell receptor beta chains sequenced from one sample in a study of cytomegalovirus exposure and HLA in healthy donors. Use of 60 Vbeta and 13 Jbeta primers characterized the PCR. The assay was immunoSEQ multiplex PCR, and TCRdb's table has in-frame clones only and misses some. The sample carries around 130,000 clones, roughly 80% recorded once. The sequenced material came from PBMCs. Receptors originate from a man between 25 and 39 years old in good health and CMV-seronegative.

V gene TRBV5-1 combines with J gene TRBJ1-3; tentative D call: TRBD1 (5 bases). The CDR3 length is 14 residues. Looked up from germline, CDR1 is SGHRS and CDR2 is YFSETQ. Between the trimmed V and J ends, which lost 5 bases and 7 bases, there was a span of 16 bases. The CDR3 protein is CASSTIGAGNTIYF. Written as DNA, the CDR3 is TGCGCCAGCAGTACAATCGGGGCGGGGAACACCATATATTTT.

The chain joins TRBV14 to TRBJ2-3; possible D gene TRBD2, 5 bases. Germline V CDR1 and CDR2: SGHDN, FVKESK. CDR3 length equals 15 residues. Trimming removed 4 bases from V and 6 bases from J, with 17 bases in between. CDR3 sequence: CASSPGGASLDTQYF. The CDR3 region has the DNA TGTGCCAGCAGCCCTGGAGGAGCCTCACTCGATACGCAGTATTTT.

This clone was recorded a few times. The chain has TRBV5-1 and TRBJ2-1, with unresolved D. This CDR3 region has 15 residues. Germline V CDR1 and CDR2: SGHRS, YFSETQ. V was shortened by 3 bases and J by 4 bases, with 14 bases between the two germline ends. The CDR3 loop is CASSSMGPGYNEQFF. The CDR3 nucleotides are TGCGCCAGCAGCTCCATGGGCCCAGGATACAATGAGCAGTTCTTC.

The genes are TRBV6-5 and TRBJ2-7; TRBD1 matches 7 bases. The V gene's germline CDR1 is MNHEY and CDR2 SVGAGI. The CDR3 has 13 residues. V gave up 10 bases and J gave up 2 bases; unmatched junction bases: 8. CDR3 residues: CATTRDSPYEQYF. CDR3 bases: TGTGCCACCACCCGGGACAGCCCCTACGAGCAGTACTTC.

The rearrangement uses TRBV7-8 and TRBJ2-1; 12 bases align to TRBD2. This CDR3 has 19 amino acids. Germline loops: CDR1 SGHVS, CDR2 FQNEAQ. The junction had 14 bases not matched to a gene; V was cut back by 5 bases and J by 3 bases. CDR3 in DNA: TGTGCCAGCAGCGACGATACACTAACGGGACTAGCGGGCTACAATGAGCAGTTCTTC. Translating it yields CASSDDTLTGLAGYNEQFF.

The chain recombines TRBV7-2 with TRBJ2-3, with D tentatively TRBD1 (6 bases). The CDR3 spans 16 residues. Trimming shortened V by 2 bases and J by 2 bases, and 14 bases separated the two germline ends. Germline CDR1 and CDR2: SGHTA and FQGNSA. This chain's CDR3 is CASSLFLDSHTDTQYF. Written as DNA, the CDR3 is TGTGCCAGCAGCTTATTCCTGGACAGCCACACAGATACGCAGTATTTT. The full variable domain, its missing parts supplied by reference TRBV7-2 and TRBJ2-3, is GAGVSQSPSNKVTEKGKDVELRCDPISGHTALYWYRQSLGQGLEFLIYFQGNSAPDKSGLPSDRFSAERTGGSVSTLTIQRTQQEDSAVYLCASSLFLDSHTDTQYFGPGTRLTVL.

CDR3 residues: CASSLDSGVYNEQFF. For the CDR3, the DNA is TGTGCCAGCAGCTTAGATAGCGGGGTTTACAATGAGCAGTTCTTC. The chain links TRBV11-3 to TRBJ2-1; TRBD2 aligns across 8 bases. The CDR3 runs 15 residues. The junction had 2 bases not matched to a gene; V was cut back by 0 bases and J by 4 bases. In germline, CDR1 is SGHNT, CDR2 YENEEA. The full variable domain, its missing parts supplied by reference TRBV11-3 and TRBJ2-1, is EAGVVQSPRYKIIEKKQPVAFWCNPISGHNTLYWYLQNLGQGPELLIRYENEEAVDDSQLPKDRFSAERLKGVDSTLKIQPAELGDSAVYLCASSLDSGVYNEQFFGPGTRLTVL.

The chain has TRBV4-1 and TRBJ2-3; TRBD2 aligns across 9 bases. The ends lost 1 base at V and 3 bases at J; junction bases unmatched: 8. CDR3 size: 17 residues. Germline CDR1 is MGHRA and CDR2 is YSYEKL. The CDR3 is CASSQVSAGGPTDTQYF. In DNA form, the CDR3 reads TGCGCCAGCAGCCAAGTCTCGGCGGGAGGGCCTACAGATACGCAGTATTTT.

The rearrangement links TRBV19 to TRBJ2-7; tentatively, D is TRBD2 (6 bases). V lost 9 bases and J lost 0, with 18 bases in between. The germline V gene encodes CDR1 LNHDA and CDR2 SQIVND (reference sequence). The CDR3 covers 15 residues. The CDR3, as DNA: TGTGCCAGCAAGGAGGGTGCTGGCACCTCCTACGAGCAGTACTTC. Amino acids: CASKEGAGTSYEQYF.

The chain employs TRBV28 and TRBJ1-3, with 7 bases identical to TRBD1. V lost 6 bases, J lost 6 bases, and 11 bases stayed unmatched. Germline CDR1 and CDR2: MDHEN and SYDVKM. The CDR3 contains 15 residues. The CDR3 is CASRQGTGVVNTIYF. The CDR3 nucleotides read TGTGCCAGCAGACAGGGAACAGGGGTGGTAAACACCATATATTTT.

Notes on this clone: The junction departs from the called germline gene at one end, perhaps through a read error. V gene TRBV15 combines with J gene TRBJ1-2; 7 bases are a match to TRBD1. The CDR3 extends over 14 amino acids. Germline V gene data show CDR1 as LNHNV and CDR2 as YYDKDF (reference sequence). The CDR3, as DNA: TGTGCCACCAGCAGAGAAAACGACAGGGATGGCTACCCCTTC. Amino acids: CATSRENDRDGYPF.

This chain connects TRBV2 to TRBJ2-3; D perhaps matches TRBD1 (5 bases). Germline V gene lookup returns CDR1 SNHLY and CDR2 FYNNEI. CDR3 length equals 14 residues. Trimming stripped 3 bases from V and 1 base from J, with 8 bases between. DNA for the CDR3: TGTGCCAGCAGTGACAGGGTAGGCACAGATACGCAGTATTTT. The encoded protein is CASSDRVGTDTQYF. Full variable domain (remainder filled in from reference TRBV2 and TRBJ2-3): EPEVTQTPSHQVTQMGQEVILRCVPISNHLYFYWYRQILGQKVEFLVSFYNNEISEKSEIFDDQFSVERPDGSNFTLKIRSTKLEDSAMYFCASSDRVGTDTQYFGPGTRLTVL.

V usage is TRBV7-7 and J usage is TRBJ2-5; TRBD2 might be the D (5 bases). CDR3 length: 15 residues. In germline, CDR1 is SSHAT, CDR2 FNYEAQ (reference sequence). The V end was cut by 5 bases, the J end by 4 bases, with 17 bases between. The CDR3 coding sequence is TGTGCCAGCAGCGTACGGCTAGAGGGCCGAGAGACCCAGTACTTC. The encoded protein is CASSVRLEGRETQYF.

There are a few counts of this clone. The chain joins TRBV18 to TRBJ2-7; unclear D gene. The germline gives CDR1 KGHSH, CDR2 LQKENI. Deletions cut 2 bases from V and 4 bases from J, with 15 bases between. The CDR3 is made up of 15 amino acids. CDR3 sequence: CASSPRPAHGYEQYF. CDR3 sequence (DNA): TGTGCCAGCTCACCAAGGCCAGCCCACGGGTACGAGCAGTACTTC.

V is TRBV19 and J is TRBJ1-5; D perhaps matches TRBD1 (6 bases). V was shortened by 7 bases and J by 4 bases, with 8 bases between the two germline ends. The V gene's germline CDR1 is LNHDA and CDR2 SQIVND (reference sequence). CDR3 length equals 12 residues. CDR3 sequence (DNA): TGTGCCAGTAAGCAGGGGAATCAGCCCCAGCATTTT. Its translation is CASKQGNQPQHF.

The CDR3 DNA follows: TGTGCCAGCAGTTCGGGACTGGCCTACGAGCAGTACTTC. This gives the protein CASSSGLAYEQYF. This rearrangement joins TRBV27 to TRBJ2-7; perhaps TRBD2 as D (6 bases). This CDR3 is 13 amino acids long. Per germline, CDR1 MNHEY and CDR2 SMNVEV (reference sequence). V was clipped by 4 bases and J by 2 bases, with 9 bases between them.

The chain uses TRBV7-3 and TRBJ1-1; 8 nucleotides align to TRBD1. The CDR3 is made up of 17 amino acids. After removal of 1 base from V and 4 bases from J, the junction contained 11 bases not matched to a gene. Germline V CDR1 and CDR2: SGHTA, FQGTGA. The CDR3 reads CASSLIGQGAWSTEAFF. The CDR3 DNA reads TGTGCCAGCAGCTTAATAGGGCAGGGGGCTTGGAGCACTGAAGCTTTCTTT.

This clone was recorded a few times. The same CDR3 can be traced to other DNA sequences in this sample. The gene calls are TRBV7-9 and TRBJ2-1; tentatively, D is TRBD1 (5 bases). V was trimmed by 5 bases and J by 10 bases, leaving 9 bases between them. The CDR3 spans 11 residues. Germline assignment: CDR1 SEHNR and CDR2 FQNEAQ (reference sequence). CDR3 DNA sequence: TGTGCCAGCAGCCCAAGACAGGAGCAGTTCTTC. Encoded protein: CASSPRQEQFF.

This chain joins TRBV19 and TRBJ2-7, with TRBD1 matching 9 bases. Germline lookup yields CDR1 LNHDA and CDR2 SQIVND (reference sequence). Trimming cost V 6 bases and J 3 bases; bases outside gene matches: 6. The CDR3 spans 14 residues. CDR3 nucleotide sequence: TGTGCCAGTAGACAACAGGGGGCGATCTACGAGCAGTACTTC. This encodes CASRQQGAIYEQYF.

A word on this clone: A junction boundary mismatches the germline segment, possibly from a read error. V and J are TRBV15 and TRBJ1-2; D perhaps matches TRBD1 (5 bases). In germline, CDR1 is LNHNV, CDR2 YYDKDF (reference sequence). The CDR3 is 13 residues long. The CDR3 sequence: CATSRDADSEDPF. CDR3 sequence (DNA): TGTGCCACCAGCAGAGATGCCGACAGTGAAGACCCCTTC.

The genes are TRBV28 and TRBJ2-5, with TRBD2 matching over 9 bases. The CDR3 extends over 15 amino acids. The germline V gene has CDR1 MDHEN and CDR2 SYDVKM. The trim removed 3 bases at V and 3 bases at J, leaving 5 bases unmatched. The CDR3 sequence: CASSFGGRVKETQYF. DNA for the CDR3: TGTGCCAGCAGTTTTGGCGGGAGGGTAAAAGAGACCCAGTACTTC.

The V gene is TRBV6-1, the J gene TRBJ1-5, with 8 bases that match TRBD1. The germline CDR1 and CDR2 sequences are MNHNS and SASEGT. V shed 3 bases and J 7 bases; nucleotides not matched to a gene: 8. The CDR3 totals 15 residues. This chain's CDR3 is CASSEGPGGGQPQHF. The CDR3, as DNA: TGTGCCAGCAGTGAGGGGCCAGGGGGCGGACAGCCCCAGCATTTT.

The genes are TRBV6-5 and TRBJ2-5; 12 bases map to TRBD1. CDR3 length: 16 amino acids. After removal of 3 bases from V and 2 bases from J, the junction contained 4 bases not matched to a gene. The germline CDR1 and CDR2 sequences are MNHEY and SVGAGI. The CDR3 sequence is CASSYGTGGRQETQYF. The CDR3 DNA reads as TGTGCCAGCAGTTATGGGACAGGGGGCCGACAAGAGACCCAGTACTTC.

This chain joins TRBV5-5 and TRBJ1-3; D gene unclear. Germline assignment: CDR1 SGHKS and CDR2 YYEKEE (reference sequence). This CDR3 comprises 14 residues. The V end was cut by 1 base, the J end by 7 bases, with 12 bases between. CDR3 loop: CASSLRVLENTIYF. Here the CDR3 DNA reads TGTGCCAGCAGCTTGCGTGTGTTAGAGAACACCATATATTTT.

This chain connects TRBV9 to TRBJ2-7; D gene unclear. The germline V and J ends were trimmed by 4 bases and 2 bases, with 13 bases remaining between them. The CDR3 spans 14 residues. Germline V lookup: CDR1 SGDLS, CDR2 YYNGEE. The CDR3 region has the DNA TGTGCCAGCAGCCCCGACTCGGCTCCCTACGAGCAGTACTTC. It codes for CASSPDSAPYEQYF.

This sequence joins TRBV6-5 and TRBJ2-7; D perhaps matches TRBD1 (5 bases). Trimming took off 2 bases at V and 3 bases at J, with 5 bases between the two ends. Germline CDR1 is MNHEY and CDR2 is SVGAGI. The CDR3 runs to 12 residues. The chain's CDR3 is CASSYDSYEQYF. In DNA form, the CDR3 reads TGTGCCAGCAGTTACGACAGCTACGAGCAGTACTTC.

V is TRBV6-6 and J is TRBJ2-7, with 7 nucleotides matching TRBD1. The length of the CDR3 is 16 residues. The trim removed 0 bases at V and 2 bases at J, leaving 7 bases unmatched. CDR1 is MNHNY, CDR2 SVGAGI, per germline (reference sequence). The DNA of the CDR3 is TGTGCCAGCAGTTACTCCGCCTGGACAGGTCCCTACGAGCAGTACTTC. Protein sequence: CASSYSAWTGPYEQYF.

This clone was seen more than once but under ten times. The chain has TRBV14 and TRBJ2-7; TRBD1 is a possible D gene (5 bases). CDR1 SGHDN and CDR2 FVKESK come from the germline V gene. V lost 0 bases and J lost 0, with 15 bases in between. There are 17 residues in the CDR3. The CDR3 sequence: CASSQDLSPGYSYEQYF. The DNA of the CDR3 is TGTGCCAGCAGCCAAGATTTGTCTCCAGGGTACTCCTACGAGCAGTACTTC.